Below, 26 T cell receptor beta chains from the same sample are listed, as sequenced in a study of shared clonotypes between healthy human individuals. TCRdb keeps only in-frame clones here, not all; method: immunoSEQ multiplex PCR. This sample has 2 million to 3 million clones; more than 80% occur once, and the top ten carry over 0.12%. The sample comprised naive CD4+ T cells sorted from blood. Documented subset: CD45RA+ positively selected. The receptors stem from a man aged 18-30 years in good health.

The rearrangement links TRBV5-5 to TRBJ1-2; the match to TRBD1 covers 8 bases. The CDR3 is 15 residues long. The germline V gene encodes CDR1 SGHKS and CDR2 YYEKEE (reference sequence). After removal of 9 bases from V and 2 bases from J, the junction contained 12 bases not matched to a gene. CDR3 amino acids: CATQYATGANYGYTF. The CDR3 DNA reads as TGTGCCACCCAATACGCGACAGGGGCCAACTATGGCTACACCTTC.

J is TRBJ2-2 and V is TRBV9; 8 bases agree with TRBD2. The CDR3 extends over 16 amino acids. With 0 bases clipped from V and 5 bases from J, the junction kept 6 bases outside the gene matches. Germline CDR1 reads SGDLS; CDR2 reads YYNGEE. Written as DNA, the CDR3 is TGTGCCAGCAGCGTAGATCGGCCGGGAGGGACCGGGGAGCTGTTTTTT. This sequence encodes CASSVDRPGGTGELFF.

The rearrangement joins TRBV19 to TRBJ2-7; weak D call: TRBD1 (6 bases). Germline V gives CDR1 LNHDA, CDR2 SQIVND (reference sequence). The CDR3 spans 14 residues. V shed 9 bases and J shed 2 bases, with 17 bases lying between them. The CDR3 here is CARYPEQGPYEQYF. The CDR3 DNA follows: TGTGCCAGATACCCCGAACAGGGTCCCTACGAGCAGTACTTC.

This chain links TRBV14 with TRBJ1-4; D might be TRBD1 (6 bases). In germline, CDR1 is SGHDN, CDR2 FVKESK. The CDR3 has 15 residues. With 2 bases removed from V and 7 bases from J, the gap between germline ends came to 14 bases. DNA for the CDR3: TGTGCCAGCAGCCAAAAGGGGGGAAAGGGTGAAAAACTGTTTTTT. This codes for CASSQKGGKGEKLFF.

This clone was observed once. The CDR3 here is CASSEELAGDYEQYF. The CDR3, as DNA: TGTGCCAGCAGTGAAGAGCTAGCGGGAGACTACGAGCAGTACTTC. This chain connects TRBV2 to TRBJ2-7, with 10 nucleotides matching TRBD2. CDR1 is SNHLY and CDR2 is FYNNEI in the germline V gene. With V trimmed by 1 base and J by 3 bases, 3 bases remained unmatched. CDR3 length equals 15 residues.

The chain carries TRBV5-4 and TRBJ1-1; 8 bases agree with TRBD1. V trimming: 0 bases; J trimming: 6 bases; junction bases outside the gene matches: 13. This CDR3 is 17 amino acids long. Per the germline V gene, CDR1 is SGHNT and CDR2 is YYREEE (reference sequence). The CDR3 DNA reads TGTGCCAGCAGCTTGGGTCTTGGTGGACAGGGAGGACCTGAAGCTTTCTTT. It codes for CASSLGLGGQGGPEAFF.

The J gene is TRBJ2-7, the V gene TRBV9, with D perhaps TRBD1 (7 bases). CDR3 length equals 17 residues. Deletions cut 4 bases from V and 7 bases from J, with 27 bases between. CDR1 SGDLS and CDR2 YYNGEE come from the germline V gene. In DNA form, the CDR3 reads TGTGCCAGCAGCCCTCAGGGGGGTGTCTGGGCTACTGGGGAGCAGTACTTC. This codes for CASSPQGGVWATGEQYF.

The CDR3 DNA is TGTGCCAGCAGCTCCATTAGCGGGCTGACCTACGAGCAGTACTTC. It is translated as CASSSISGLTYEQYF. The V gene is TRBV11-2, the J gene TRBJ2-7; 7 nucleotides match TRBD2. This CDR3 is built from 15 residues. Germline V gene data show CDR1 as SGHAT and CDR2 as FQNNGV. With 4 bases clipped from V and 2 bases from J, the junction kept 8 bases outside the gene matches.

About this clone itself: Other DNA sequences in this specimen translate into the identical CDR3. This chain links TRBV30 with TRBJ2-2, with a possible D match to TRBD2 (6 bases). The V gene's germline CDR1 is GTSNPN and CDR2 SVGIG (reference sequence). V was cut by 0 bases and J by 4 bases, with 12 bases left in between. This CDR3 contains 15 residues. In DNA form, the CDR3 reads TGTGCCTGGAGTGTTGGGGTGCGGGGCACCGGGGAGCTGTTTTTT. Amino acids: CAWSVGVRGTGELFF.

The chain has TRBV2 and TRBJ2-3; D is ambiguous. CDR3 size: 15 residues. Between the trimmed V and J ends, which lost 4 bases and 0 bases, there was a span of 11 bases. CDR1 is SNHLY, CDR2 FYNNEI, per germline. The CDR3 spells CASSGGPESTDTQYF. The CDR3 region has the DNA TGTGCCAGCAGTGGCGGCCCGGAGAGCACAGATACGCAGTATTTT.

This sequence joins TRBV28 and TRBJ2-1; the match to TRBD1 covers 8 bases. This CDR3 comprises 14 residues. Germline values: CDR1 MDHEN, CDR2 SYDVKM. V shed 8 bases, J shed 4 bases, and the junction held 7 bases outside the gene matches. The CDR3 nucleotides read TGTGCCAGCTCCGGGACAGGAAGATACAATGAGCAGTTCTTC. Protein: CASSGTGRYNEQFF.

The chain employs TRBV19 and TRBJ1-4, with 7 bases fitting TRBD1. V lost 6 bases to trimming and J lost 5 bases; unmatched junction nucleotides: 12. Germline V gene lookup returns CDR1 LNHDA and CDR2 SQIVND (reference sequence). This CDR3 comprises 16 residues. The CDR3 sequence: CASRRRSGGVNEKLFF. The CDR3 DNA is TGTGCCAGTAGACGAAGATCAGGGGGAGTGAATGAAAAACTGTTTTTT.

The V and J genes are TRBV7-8 and TRBJ2-7, with 7 bases lining up with TRBD2. J lost 3 bases, V lost 0 bases, and 5 bases had no gene match. This CDR3 is 15 amino acids long. CDR1 and CDR2 from the germline V gene are SGHVS and FQNEAQ. CDR3 in DNA: TGTGCCAGCAGCTTAGCTAGCGGGCTTTACTACGAGCAGTACTTC. As protein: CASSLASGLYYEQYF.

This clone has more than one count but fewer than ten. Here the CDR3 DNA reads TGTGCCAGCAGACCGGGACGGATAACTAACTATGGCTACACCTTC. Translation: CASRPGRITNYGYTF. V and J are TRBV2 and TRBJ1-2, with a possible D match to TRBD1 (5 bases). The CDR3 loop spans 15 amino acids. Germline V gives CDR1 SNHLY, CDR2 FYNNEI. V gave up 6 bases and J gave up 0 bases, with 14 bases separating them.

In DNA, the CDR3 is TGTGCCAGCAGCCCCCAAACTAGTTATCCCGGGGAGCTGTTTTTT. It yields the protein CASSPQTSYPGELFF. The chain combines TRBV7-2 with TRBJ2-2; D might be TRBD2 (5 bases). In germline, CDR1 is SGHTA, CDR2 FQGNSA. This CDR3 is 15 amino acids long. The germline V and J ends were trimmed by 5 bases and 6 bases, with 16 bases remaining between them.

This clone was recorded only once. V is TRBV11-3 and J is TRBJ2-5; D may be TRBD1 or TRBD2 (5 bases each). CDR1 is SGHNT, CDR2 YENEEA, per germline. V gave up 4 bases and J gave up 5 bases, with 14 bases separating them. This CDR3 contains 14 residues. CDR3 amino acids: CASSSDGTGETQYF. Written as DNA, the CDR3 is TGTGCCAGCAGCTCAGACGGGACGGGTGAGACCCAGTACTTC.

This chain links TRBV7-2 with TRBJ2-7; the match to TRBD2 covers 13 bases. The CDR3 loop spans 17 amino acids. CDR1 SGHTA and CDR2 FQGNSA come from the germline V gene. V lost 6 bases, J lost 0 bases, and 8 bases stayed unmatched. The DNA for the CDR3 is TGTGCCAGCAGAAAAGGGACTAGCGGGACGAGCTCCTACGAGCAGTACTTC. Protein product: CASRKGTSGTSSYEQYF. Full variable domain (missing parts from reference TRBV7-2 and TRBJ2-7): GAGVSQSPSNKVTEKGKDVELRCDPISGHTALYWYRQSLGQGLEFLIYFQGNSAPDKSGLPSDRFSAERTGGSVSTLTIQRTQQEDSAVYLCASRKGTSGTSSYEQYFGPGTRLTVT.

To note about this clone: The sample contains more than one DNA sequence encoding this CDR3. The V call is TRBV18, the J call TRBJ1-5; D perhaps matches TRBD1 (5 bases). Trimming cost V 3 bases and J 0 bases, with 9 bases left between them. Germline V gene sequence: CDR1 KGHSH, CDR2 LQKENI. This CDR3 comprises 15 residues. CDR3 DNA sequence: TGTGCCAGCTCACCTGACAGAAATAGCAATCAGCCCCAGCATTTT. Translating it yields CASSPDRNSNQPQHF.

In its sample, this clone was seen once. The V call is TRBV5-4, the J call TRBJ1-2; D is undetermined. The germline gives CDR1 SGHNT, CDR2 YYREEE (reference sequence). V lost 0 bases, J lost 8 bases, and 20 bases lay in between. The CDR3 consists of 16 residues. The CDR3 region is CASSLGPSAAVNGYTF. CDR3 bases: TGTGCCAGCAGCTTGGGTCCTTCAGCAGCAGTGAACGGCTACACCTTC.

This clone came up a few times. J is TRBJ1-5 and V is TRBV10-3; possibly TRBD1 for D (5 bases). The CDR3 loop spans 14 amino acids. Germline CDR1 is ENHRY and CDR2 is SYGVKD. The V end lost 4 bases, the J end lost 2 bases, and 9 bases lay between the germline ends. For the CDR3, the DNA is TGTGCCATCAGTGGCAGGGTAGGCAATCAGCCCCAGCATTTT. Translating it yields CAISGRVGNQPQHF.

V and J are TRBV6-1 and TRBJ1-5, with 11 nucleotides matching TRBD1. Losses at the gene ends were 6 bases for V and 7 bases for J; bases not matched to a gene: 8. The CDR3 covers 15 residues. Germline CDR1 is MNHNS and CDR2 is SASEGT. The chain's CDR3 is CASSTGQGAGQPQHF. In DNA form, the CDR3 reads TGTGCCAGCAGCACCGGACAGGGGGCAGGACAGCCCCAGCATTTT.

V usage is TRBV9 and J usage is TRBJ2-3, with TRBD2 matching over 12 bases. J lost 8 bases, V lost 0 bases, and 4 bases had no gene match. Germline CDR1 and CDR2: SGDLS and YYNGEE. The CDR3 consists of 15 residues. The chain's CDR3 is CASSVAASGGGTQYF. CDR3 coding DNA: TGTGCCAGCAGCGTAGCGGCTAGCGGGGGGGGTACGCAGTATTTT.

The chain employs TRBV4-3 and TRBJ2-3; D is perhaps TRBD1 (6 bases). Trimming removed 1 base at V and 5 bases at J, with 16 bases between. Looked up from germline, CDR1 is LGHNA and CDR2 is YSLEER. This CDR3 contains 16 residues. This CDR3 is CASSQARTEWGDTQYF. CDR3 coding DNA: TGCGCCAGCAGCCAAGCCCGGACAGAGTGGGGAGATACGCAGTATTTT.

This clone occurred once. The chain combines TRBV10-3 with TRBJ1-2, with no clear D. This CDR3 contains 13 residues. V was clipped by 8 bases and J by 6 bases, with 16 bases between them. Germline V gene data show CDR1 as ENHRY and CDR2 as SYGVKD. CDR3 sequence: CAIGVRAMDGYTF. DNA for the CDR3: TGTGCCATCGGGGTCCGGGCGATGGATGGCTACACCTTC.

The chain employs TRBV19 and TRBJ2-2; D unclear. CDR1 LNHDA and CDR2 SQIVND come from the germline V gene (reference sequence). The V end lost 9 bases, the J end lost 4 bases, and 12 bases lay between the germline ends. The CDR3 is made up of 13 amino acids. In DNA, the CDR3 is TGTGCCAGCGCACCTCAAGGCACCGGGGAGCTGTTTTTT. Its translation: CASAPQGTGELFF.

CDR3 sequence (DNA): TGTGCCACCAGCAGAGATGCTACGGTGAAGTTTGAAAAACTGTTTTTT. Protein sequence: CATSRDATVKFEKLFF. The rearrangement uses TRBV15 and TRBJ1-4; D call uncertain. Germline values: CDR1 LNHNV, CDR2 YYDKDF (reference sequence). The CDR3 totals 16 residues. The germline V and J ends were trimmed by 0 bases and 7 bases, with 15 bases remaining between them.